These 5 T cell receptor beta chains were all obtained from the same sample, sequenced in a study of cytomegalovirus exposure and HLA in healthy donors. PCR used 60 Vbeta primers and 13 Jbeta primers. Measured with immunoSEQ multiplex PCR; TCRdb has only the in-frame clones, and not every one. The table lists 150,000 to 200,000 clones, roughly 85% of them singletons. Input material: PBMCs. Receptors originate from a man aged 35-49 years in good health and CMV-seropositive.

The chain carries TRBV5-6 and TRBJ1-1; D call uncertain. V was clipped by 2 bases and J by 6 bases, with 8 bases between them. This CDR3 spans 12 amino acids. Looked up from germline, CDR1 is SGHDT and CDR2 is YYEEEE. CDR3 amino acids: CASSFVSAEAFF. The CDR3, as DNA: TGTGCCAGCAGCTTTGTGAGCGCTGAAGCTTTCTTT.

The V call is TRBV19, the J call TRBJ2-5; D is undetermined. Trimming took off 5 bases at V and 2 bases at J, with 12 bases between the two ends. Per the germline V gene, CDR1 is LNHDA and CDR2 is SQIVND (reference sequence). The CDR3 covers 14 residues. CDR3 in amino acids: CASSPDSIQETQYF. The CDR3 coding sequence is TGTGCCAGTAGTCCCGACTCTATACAAGAGACCCAGTACTTC.

The J gene is TRBJ2-1, the V gene TRBV5-1; 7 bases fit TRBD1. The ends lost 2 bases at V and 8 bases at J; junction bases unmatched: 4. CDR3 size: 13 residues. Germline V CDR1 and CDR2: SGHRS, YFSETQ. The CDR3 is CASSLQGWDEQFF. CDR3 coding DNA: TGCGCCAGCAGCTTACAGGGGTGGGATGAGCAGTTCTTC.

This clone was picked up one time. The chain uses TRBV2 and TRBJ2-2, with a tentative D call TRBD1 (6 bases). The CDR3 totals 13 residues. Trimming took 6 bases from V and 8 from J, leaving 13 bases between them. The germline CDR1 and CDR2 sequences are SNHLY and FYNNEI. The CDR3 DNA reads as TGTGCCAGCAGGTTGGACAGCTCGGGGGAGCTGTTTTTT. This codes for CASRLDSSGELFF.

This clone was seen a few times. The chain links TRBV11-3 to TRBJ2-1, with 12 nucleotides matching TRBD2. There are 18 residues in the CDR3. With 4 bases clipped from V and 7 bases from J, the junction kept 14 bases outside the gene matches. CDR1 is SGHNT, CDR2 YENEEA, per germline. CDR3 sequence reads: CASSSPSAWGLAGNEQFF. For the CDR3, the DNA is TGTGCCAGCAGCTCTCCTTCTGCGTGGGGACTAGCGGGTAATGAGCAGTTCTTC.